Below, 2 T cell receptor beta chains from the same sample are listed, as sequenced in a study of robustness of blood B and T cell sequencing (dated by TCRdb to the late 2010s). TCRbeta repertoires were measured from mRNA instead of genomic DNA, an approach that captures expressed receptors. The library came from PCR. The sample was run on an Illumina MiSeq. Synthesis of cDNA relied on SMARTScribe reverse transcriptase together with a 5' template-switch oligo that added a universal priming site. The template-switch oligo carried a 12-nucleotide random unique molecular identifier (UMI) that tagged each cDNA molecule. The raw public data were reprocessed by TCRdb itself: fastp quality trimming at Q25, MiXCR clonotype calling, in-frame beta chains only. Records with the same CDR3 protein are collapsed into one entry carrying the most frequent genes and DNA. The sample table shows around 1,900 distinct CDR3 sequences, and approximately 72% are seen once. Around two fifths of the sample is in the top ten clones.

The sample comprised peripheral blood. These receptors came from a human donor in good health.

The chain employs TRBV2 and TRBJ2-1; TRBD2 agrees at 15 bases. This CDR3 contains 14 residues. Germline assignment: CDR1 SNHLY and CDR2 FYNNEI. Trimming took 11 bases from V and 10 from J; bases not matched to a gene: 9. The CDR3 sequence is CASPRGTSGGEQFF. In DNA, the CDR3 is TGTGCCTCGCCCCGGGGGACTAGCGGGGGGGAGCAGTTCTTC.

For the CDR3, the DNA is TGCGCCAGCAGCTCGGGCCCTGGGGCAGATACGCAGTATTTT. Amino acids: CASSSGPGADTQYF. The gene calls are TRBV5-1 and TRBJ2-3; D not resolved. Trimming removed 3 bases at V and 4 bases at J, with 12 bases between. The CDR3 has 14 residues. From germline, CDR1 is SGHRS and CDR2 YFSETQ.